The 23 T cell receptor beta chains below all came from one sample that was sequenced in a study of naive and memory T cell subsets. Two oligonucleotides, mixed equimolar, formed the beta constant-region primer covering TRBC1 and TRBC2. TCRdb reprocessed the UMI-ligation and nested PCR reads via MiXCR and lists one record per CDR3 protein. This table holds tens of thousands of distinct CDR3 sequences, over 10% found once. The material sequenced was central memory CD4+ T cells from blood. The receptors shown here come from a human donor in good health.

This clonotype showed up just a few times. The chain recombines TRBV20-1 with TRBJ2-2; the D is unclear. Trimming left V 3 bases short and J 1 base short, with 12 bases between. The CDR3 contains 15 residues. Germline loops: CDR1 DFQATT, CDR2 SNEGSKA (reference sequence). For the CDR3, the DNA is TGCAGTGCTAGGGTCCCGAAGGGGAACACCGGGGAGCTGTTTTTT. Translated, it gives CSARVPKGNTGELFF.

This clonotype has more than one count but fewer than ten. The rearrangement joins TRBV6-2 or TRBV6-3 to TRBJ2-7; 9 nucleotides align to TRBD1. The J segment lost 5 bases and the V segment lost 6 bases, leaving 11 bases of the junction unmatched. The CDR3 runs to 15 residues. From germline, CDR1 is MNHEY and CDR2 SVGEGT. The CDR3 reads CASSPNRGRGDEQYF. The CDR3 coding sequence is TGTGCCAGCAGCCCAAACAGGGGGCGCGGCGACGAGCAGTACTTC.

This clonotype was observed a few times. The J gene is TRBJ2-5, the V gene TRBV28; D is uncertain. Trimming cost V 2 bases and J 1 base, with 8 bases left between them. The CDR3 runs 14 residues. CDR1 MDHEN and CDR2 SYDVKM come from the germline V gene. CDR3 coding DNA: TGTGCCAGCAGTTTAGTCACCCTCCAAGAGACCCAGTACTTC. Translated, it gives CASSLVTLQETQYF.

This clonotype appeared a few times. The gene calls are TRBV10-3 and TRBJ1-5; D ambiguous. Germline V gives CDR1 ENHRY, CDR2 SYGVKD. CDR3 length: 14 amino acids. V was clipped by 5 bases and J by 2 bases, with 10 bases between them. In nucleotides, the CDR3 is TGTGCCATCAGTCCCGGGCTGGGCAATCAGCCCCAGCATTTT. Its protein is CAISPGLGNQPQHF.

This chain links TRBV7-3 with TRBJ2-1, with 7 bases aligning to TRBD2. This CDR3 has 16 amino acids. With V trimmed by 4 bases and J by 8 bases, 14 bases remained unmatched. Germline V gives CDR1 SGHTA, CDR2 FQGTGA. The CDR3 region has the DNA TGTGCCAGCAGCTCCGGACTACGCGGGAGAAGGGATGAGCAGTTCTTC. As protein: CASSSGLRGRRDEQFF.

This clonotype was detected only a few times. CDR3 bases: TGTGCCAGCAGGGGGACAGGTAAACTTCTGGAGCAGTACTTC. It is translated as CASRGTGKLLEQYF. The chain uses TRBV6-5 and TRBJ2-7, with 8 bases identical to TRBD1. V dropped 6 bases and J dropped 7; count of bases not matched to a gene: 11. The germline CDR1 and CDR2 sequences are MNHEY and SVGAGI. This CDR3 region has 14 residues.

The V gene is TRBV20-1, the J gene TRBJ1-1; D gene unclear. From germline, CDR1 is DFQATT and CDR2 SNEGSKA (reference sequence). With 4 bases removed from V and 6 bases from J, the gap between germline ends came to 15 bases. The CDR3 is made up of 13 amino acids. CDR3 coding DNA: TGCAGTGCTATTGGACTCAAGGGCGCTGAAGCTTTCTTT. This encodes CSAIGLKGAEAFF.

This chain connects TRBV20-1 to TRBJ2-1, with TRBD2 identical over 10 bases. The CDR3 is made up of 16 amino acids. Losses at the gene ends were 3 bases for V and 4 bases for J; bases not matched to a gene: 9. Germline V gives CDR1 DFQATT, CDR2 SNEGSKA (reference sequence). CDR3 protein: CSASPLAGITYNEQFF. The CDR3 DNA reads as TGCAGTGCTAGTCCACTAGCGGGGATAACATACAATGAGCAGTTCTTC.

This sequence joins TRBV5-4 and TRBJ1-4; possibly TRBD1 for D (5 bases). Germline assignment: CDR1 SGHNT and CDR2 YYREEE (reference sequence). The V end lost 0 bases, the J end lost 3 bases, and 12 bases lay between the germline ends. This CDR3 is 16 amino acids long. CDR3 loop: CASSLGQGSANEKLFF. CDR3 nucleotide sequence: TGTGCCAGCAGCTTGGGCCAGGGAAGCGCTAATGAAAAACTGTTTTTT.

A few counts support this clonotype. This chain connects TRBV7-2 to TRBJ2-7, with D maybe TRBD2 (6 bases). Germline CDR1 is SGHTA and CDR2 is FQGNSA. CDR3 size: 17 residues. V dropped 2 bases and J dropped 0 bases, with 17 bases sitting between them. The CDR3: CASSLSSGGARSYEQYF. In DNA, the CDR3 is TGTGCCAGCAGCTTATCGTCGGGCGGGGCGCGCTCCTACGAGCAGTACTTC.

V gene TRBV2 combines with J gene TRBJ2-1; 14 nucleotides line up with TRBD2. The CDR3 sequence is 18 residues long. After removal of 8 bases from V and 1 base from J, the junction contained 10 bases not matched to a gene. Germline V gene data show CDR1 as SNHLY and CDR2 as FYNNEI. The CDR3 nucleotides are TGTGCCAGCGTTATGGGACTAGCGGGAGCTAGGTCCTACAATGAGCAGTTCTTC. Protein: CASVMGLAGARSYNEQFF.

The CDR3 reads CATSTGNTGELFF. In DNA form, the CDR3 reads TGTGCCACCTCGACAGGGAACACCGGGGAGCTGTTTTTT. The chain links TRBV6-5 to TRBJ2-2; D is perhaps TRBD1 (6 bases). Germline lookup yields CDR1 MNHEY and CDR2 SVGAGI. This CDR3 spans 13 amino acids. V gave up 10 bases and J gave up 1 base, with 10 bases separating them.

By proportion, this clonotype is medium-sized. CDR3 nucleotide sequence: TGTGCCAGCAGCAGCACGGCTAGCGGGAGGGAGGGGTATGAGCAGTTCTTC. Translated, it gives CASSSTASGREGYEQFF. The J gene is TRBJ2-1, the V gene TRBV7-2; 12 positions agree with TRBD2. V shed 5 bases and J 8 bases; nucleotides not matched to a gene: 13. Germline-derived CDR1 and CDR2 are SGHTA and FQGNSA. This CDR3 is built from 17 residues.

Ten or more counts support this clonotype. V is TRBV18 and J is TRBJ2-1; D remains ambiguous. Per germline, CDR1 KGHSH and CDR2 LQKENI. V shed 2 bases and J shed 3 bases, with 11 bases lying between them. This CDR3 is built from 15 residues. CDR3 region: CASSPKFSLYNEQFF. Here the CDR3 DNA reads TGTGCCAGCTCACCAAAATTCTCTCTCTACAATGAGCAGTTCTTC.

This clonotype was counted between two and nine times. The rearrangement links TRBV4-2 to TRBJ1-2; the match to TRBD1 covers 7 bases. The CDR3 extends over 16 amino acids. The V gene end was trimmed by 3 bases and the J gene end by 1 base; junction bases not matched to a gene: 8. CDR1 and CDR2 (germline): LGHNA, YNFKEQ. CDR3 residues: CASSQRQGGNNYGYTF. CDR3 coding DNA: TGTGCCAGCAGCCAGAGACAGGGAGGGAATAACTATGGCTACACCTTC.

This clonotype was seen ten or more times. The chain is built from TRBV6-6 and TRBJ2-6; 8 bases line up with TRBD1. V lost 5 bases, J lost 3 bases, and 3 bases stayed unmatched. This CDR3 spans 15 amino acids. CDR1 is MNHNY, CDR2 SVGAGI, per germline (reference sequence). The CDR3 DNA follows: TGTGCCAGCAGTCCGACAGGGGTTGGGGCCAACGTCCTGACTTTC. It yields the protein CASSPTGVGANVLTF.

This chain joins TRBV7-2 and TRBJ1-1; D ambiguous. CDR1 and CDR2 (germline): SGHTA, FQGNSA. V lost 4 bases to trimming and J lost 1 base, with 7 bases between them. This CDR3 region has 13 residues. The CDR3: CASSSDKNTEAFF. CDR3 DNA: TGTGCCAGCAGCTCTGACAAGAACACTGAAGCTTTCTTT.

This clonotype was seen at least ten times. The rearrangement links TRBV11-3 to TRBJ2-3; no clear D. Germline values: CDR1 SGHNT, CDR2 YENEEA. V lost 0 bases and J 5 bases, leaving 6 bases between the germline ends. The CDR3 has 13 residues. CDR3: CASSLDHGDTQYF. The CDR3 region has the DNA TGTGCCAGCAGCTTAGATCACGGAGATACGCAGTATTTT.

The sample holds many counts of this clonotype. V and J are TRBV12-3 or TRBV12-4 and TRBJ2-5; D is possibly TRBD1 (6 bases). The CDR3 covers 14 residues. Trimming cost V 5 bases and J 5 bases, with 15 bases left between them. CDR3 sequence reads: CASSRNRAGETQYF. The CDR3 bases are TGTGCCAGCAGTCGTAACAGGGCGGGTGAGACCCAGTACTTC.

V gene TRBV5-1 combines with J gene TRBJ2-7; TRBD2 matches 8 bases. CDR3 length equals 15 residues. V trimming: 0 bases; J trimming: 6 bases; junction bases outside the gene matches: 8. The germline CDR1 and CDR2 sequences are SGHRS and YFSETQ. CDR3 protein: CASSLASGGSGEQYF. The DNA of the CDR3 is TGCGCCAGCAGCTTGGCCAGCGGGGGAAGTGGCGAGCAGTACTTC.

This clonotype has a count of ten or more. V and J are TRBV24-1 and TRBJ2-1; D gene uncertain. In germline, CDR1 is KGHDR, CDR2 SFDVKD. Trimming pared 0 bases from V and 8 bases from J, leaving 7 bases between. The CDR3 runs 13 residues. DNA for the CDR3: TGTGCCACCAGTGATTTGCAGGACGATGAGCAGTTCTTC. It encodes CATSDLQDDEQFF.

The V and J genes are TRBV7-7 and TRBJ2-3; weak D call: TRBD2 (5 bases). The CDR3 spans 14 residues. Between the trimmed V and J ends, which lost 1 base and 4 bases, there was a span of 9 bases. Germline values: CDR1 SSHAT, CDR2 FNYEAQ (reference sequence). The CDR3 is CASSLGSAADTQYF. As DNA, the CDR3 is TGTGCCAGCAGCTTAGGTAGCGCGGCAGATACGCAGTATTTT.

The chain uses TRBV9 and TRBJ2-3; TRBD2 might be the D (6 bases). The CDR3 sequence is 16 residues long. Looked up from germline, CDR1 is SGDLS and CDR2 is YYNGEE. Between the trimmed V and J ends, which lost 4 bases and 0 bases, there was a span of 15 bases. The CDR3: CASSQGRGKSTDTQYF. The CDR3, as DNA: TGTGCCAGCAGCCAAGGTCGCGGGAAAAGCACAGATACGCAGTATTTT. Using reference TRBV9 and TRBJ2-3 for the parts outside the CDR3, the full variable domain is DSGVTQTPKHLITATGQRVTLRCSPRSGDLSVYWYQQSLDQGLQFLIQYYNGEERAKGNILERFSAQQFPDLHSELNLSSLELGDSALYFCASSQGRGKSTDTQYFGPGTRLTVL.